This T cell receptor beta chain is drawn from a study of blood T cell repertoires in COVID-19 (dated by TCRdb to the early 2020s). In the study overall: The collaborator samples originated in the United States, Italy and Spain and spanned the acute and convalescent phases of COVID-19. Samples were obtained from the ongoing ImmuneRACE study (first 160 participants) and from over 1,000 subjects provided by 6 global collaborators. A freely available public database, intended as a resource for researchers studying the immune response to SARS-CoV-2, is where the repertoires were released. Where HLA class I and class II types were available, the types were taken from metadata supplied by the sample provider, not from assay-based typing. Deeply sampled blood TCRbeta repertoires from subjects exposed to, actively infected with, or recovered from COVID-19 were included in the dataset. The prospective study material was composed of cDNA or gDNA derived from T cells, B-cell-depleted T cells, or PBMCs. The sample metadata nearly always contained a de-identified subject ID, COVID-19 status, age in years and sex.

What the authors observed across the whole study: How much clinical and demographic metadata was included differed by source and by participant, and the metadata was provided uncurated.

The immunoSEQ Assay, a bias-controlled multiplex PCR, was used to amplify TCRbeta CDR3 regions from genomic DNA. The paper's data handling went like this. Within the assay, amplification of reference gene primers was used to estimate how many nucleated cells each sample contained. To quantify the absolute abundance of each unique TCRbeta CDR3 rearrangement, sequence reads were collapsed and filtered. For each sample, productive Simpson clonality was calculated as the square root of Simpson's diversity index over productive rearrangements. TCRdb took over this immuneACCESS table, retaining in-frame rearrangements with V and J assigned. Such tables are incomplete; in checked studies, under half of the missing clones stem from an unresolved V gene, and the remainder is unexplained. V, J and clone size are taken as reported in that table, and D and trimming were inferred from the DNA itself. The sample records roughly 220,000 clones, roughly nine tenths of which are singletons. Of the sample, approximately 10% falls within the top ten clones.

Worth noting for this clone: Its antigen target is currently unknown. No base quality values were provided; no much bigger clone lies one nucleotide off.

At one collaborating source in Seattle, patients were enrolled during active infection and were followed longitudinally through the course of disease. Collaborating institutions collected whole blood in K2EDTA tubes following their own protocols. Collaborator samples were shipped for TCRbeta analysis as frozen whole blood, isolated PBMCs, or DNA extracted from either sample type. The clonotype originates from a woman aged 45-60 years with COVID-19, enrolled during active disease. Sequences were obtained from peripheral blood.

The CDR3 here reads CASSLRGGANSPLHF. The bases are TGTGCCAGCAGCTTGCGGGGGGGGGCCAATTCACCCCTCCACTTT. The rearranged chain carries TRBV11-3 and TRBJ1-6; TRBD1 is perhaps the D gene, given 6 matching bases. Per the germline V gene, SGHNT is the CDR1 and YENEEA is the CDR2. From its cysteine to its phenylalanine, the CDR3 spans 15 amino acids. This entry keeps only the CDR3 DNA: 45 bases, framed from base 1. V drops 3 bases and J drops 7 bases, leaving 13 bases in between.